The present TCR beta chain was sequenced within a study of blood T cell repertoires in COVID-19. Clones were sequenced by immunoSEQ multiplex PCR, and TCRdb holds only the in-frame ones, with some missing. The sample has more than 350,000 clones, 80% to 90% seen once; the top ten hold 10%. The V and J ends lost 5 bases and 3 bases, in that order; junction bases with no gene match: 5. The CDR3 is 14 residues long. The germline V gene encodes CDR1 SEHNR and CDR2 FQNEAQ (reference sequence). The chain links TRBV7-9 to TRBJ2-7; 9 nucleotides match TRBD1. The source material was PBMCs or T cells enriched from blood (not recorded which). This receptor was taken from a woman aged 45 to 65 who had recovered from COVID-19. The CDR3, as DNA: TGTGCCAGCAGCCCGACAGGGGGGGTCTACGAGCAGTACTTC. This gives the protein CASSPTGGVYEQYF.